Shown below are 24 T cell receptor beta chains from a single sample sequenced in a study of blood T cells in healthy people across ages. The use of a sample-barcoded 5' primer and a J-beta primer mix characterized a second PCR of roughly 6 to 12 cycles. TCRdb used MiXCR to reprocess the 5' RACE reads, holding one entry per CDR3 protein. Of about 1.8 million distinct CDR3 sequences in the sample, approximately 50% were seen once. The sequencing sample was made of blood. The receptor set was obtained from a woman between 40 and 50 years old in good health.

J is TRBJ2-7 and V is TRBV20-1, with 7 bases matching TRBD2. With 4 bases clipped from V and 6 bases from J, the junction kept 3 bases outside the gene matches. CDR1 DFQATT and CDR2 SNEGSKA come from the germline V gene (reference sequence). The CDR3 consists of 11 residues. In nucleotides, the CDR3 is TGCAGTGCTAAGGCGGGGGTCGAGCAGTACTTC. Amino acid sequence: CSAKAGVEQYF.

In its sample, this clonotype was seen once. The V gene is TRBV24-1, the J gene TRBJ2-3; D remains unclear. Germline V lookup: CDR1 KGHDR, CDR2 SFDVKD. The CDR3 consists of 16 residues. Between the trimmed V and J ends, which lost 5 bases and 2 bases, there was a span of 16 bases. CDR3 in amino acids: CATSGASAHHTDTQYF. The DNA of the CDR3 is TGTGCCACCAGTGGGGCCTCGGCACACCACACAGATACGCAGTATTTT.

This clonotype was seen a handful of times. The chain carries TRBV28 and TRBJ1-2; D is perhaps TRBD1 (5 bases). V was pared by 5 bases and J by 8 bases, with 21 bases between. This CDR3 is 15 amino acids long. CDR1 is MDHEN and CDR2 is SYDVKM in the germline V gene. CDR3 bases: TGTGCCAGCAGTCGGATTGGGGGGTTGTCGGGAGGCTACACCTTC. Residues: CASSRIGGLSGGYTF.

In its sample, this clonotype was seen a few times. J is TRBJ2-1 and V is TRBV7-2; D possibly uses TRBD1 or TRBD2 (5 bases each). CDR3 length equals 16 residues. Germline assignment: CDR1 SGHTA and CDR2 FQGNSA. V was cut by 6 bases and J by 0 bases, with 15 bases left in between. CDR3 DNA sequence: TGTGCCAGCAGTTGGGACGGGGCTAGCTCCTACAATGAGCAGTTCTTC. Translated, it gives CASSWDGASSYNEQFF.

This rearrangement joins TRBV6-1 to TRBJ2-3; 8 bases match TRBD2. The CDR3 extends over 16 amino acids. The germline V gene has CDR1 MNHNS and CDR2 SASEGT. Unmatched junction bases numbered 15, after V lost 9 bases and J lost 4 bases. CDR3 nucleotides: TGTGCCAGTTCCCCCGCGGGGGGTCGGGGTTCAGATACGCAGTATTTT. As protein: CASSPAGGRGSDTQYF.

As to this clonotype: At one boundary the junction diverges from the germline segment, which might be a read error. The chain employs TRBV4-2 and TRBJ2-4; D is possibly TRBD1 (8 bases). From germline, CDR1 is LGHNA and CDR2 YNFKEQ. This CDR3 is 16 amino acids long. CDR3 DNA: TGTGCCAGCAGTTACAGGGGGGGGCGGAGCAAAAACACTCAGTACTTC. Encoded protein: CASSYRGGRSKNTQYF.

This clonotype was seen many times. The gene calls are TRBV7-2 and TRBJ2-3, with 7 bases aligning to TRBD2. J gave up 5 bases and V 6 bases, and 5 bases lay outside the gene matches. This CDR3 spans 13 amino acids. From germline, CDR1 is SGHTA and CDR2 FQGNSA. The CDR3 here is CASSLGGRDTQYF. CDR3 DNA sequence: TGTGCCAGCAGTTTGGGCGGGAGAGATACGCAGTATTTT.

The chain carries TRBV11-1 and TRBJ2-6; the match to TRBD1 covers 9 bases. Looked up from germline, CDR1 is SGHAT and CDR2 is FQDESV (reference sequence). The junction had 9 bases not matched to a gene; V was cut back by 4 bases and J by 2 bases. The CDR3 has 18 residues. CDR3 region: CASSSTGQGSPGANVLTF. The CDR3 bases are TGTGCCAGCAGCTCGACGGGACAGGGATCCCCTGGGGCCAACGTCCTGACTTTC. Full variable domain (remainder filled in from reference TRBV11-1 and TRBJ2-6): EAEVAQSPRYKITEKSQAVAFWCDPISGHATLYWYRQILGQGPELLVQFQDESVVDDSQLPKDRFSAERLKGVDSTLKIQPAELGDSAMYLCASSSTGQGSPGANVLTFGAGSRLTVL.

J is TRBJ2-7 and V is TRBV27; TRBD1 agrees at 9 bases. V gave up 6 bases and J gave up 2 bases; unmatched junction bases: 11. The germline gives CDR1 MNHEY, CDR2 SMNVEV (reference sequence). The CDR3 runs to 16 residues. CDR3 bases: TGTGCCAGCAGACTCACCCGGGACAGGGTAACCTACGAGCAGTACTTC. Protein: CASRLTRDRVTYEQYF.

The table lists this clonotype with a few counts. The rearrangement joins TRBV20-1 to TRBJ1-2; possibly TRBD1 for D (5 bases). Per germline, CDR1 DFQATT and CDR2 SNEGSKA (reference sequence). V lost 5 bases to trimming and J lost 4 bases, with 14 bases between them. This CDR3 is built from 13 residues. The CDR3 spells CSADRGRGYGYTF. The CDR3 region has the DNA TGCAGTGCTGACCGGGGCCGGGGCTATGGCTACACCTTC.

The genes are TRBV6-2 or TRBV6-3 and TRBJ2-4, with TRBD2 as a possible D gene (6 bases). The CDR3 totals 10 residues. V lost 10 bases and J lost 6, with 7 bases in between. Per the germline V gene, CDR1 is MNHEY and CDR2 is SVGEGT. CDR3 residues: CATGGNIQYF. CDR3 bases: TGTGCCACCGGGGGAAACATTCAGTACTTC.

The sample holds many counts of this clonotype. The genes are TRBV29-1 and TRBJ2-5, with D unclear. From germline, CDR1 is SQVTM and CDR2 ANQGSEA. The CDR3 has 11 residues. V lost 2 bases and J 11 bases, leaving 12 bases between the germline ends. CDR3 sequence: CSVEYSRAQYF. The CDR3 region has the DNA TGCAGCGTTGAATACAGTAGGGCGCAGTACTTC.

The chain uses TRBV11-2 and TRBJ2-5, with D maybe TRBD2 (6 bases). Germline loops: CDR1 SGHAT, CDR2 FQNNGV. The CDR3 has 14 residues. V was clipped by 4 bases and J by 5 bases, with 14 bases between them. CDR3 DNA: TGTGCCAGCAGCTGGGTAGCGGTGAATGAGACCCAGTACTTC. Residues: CASSWVAVNETQYF.

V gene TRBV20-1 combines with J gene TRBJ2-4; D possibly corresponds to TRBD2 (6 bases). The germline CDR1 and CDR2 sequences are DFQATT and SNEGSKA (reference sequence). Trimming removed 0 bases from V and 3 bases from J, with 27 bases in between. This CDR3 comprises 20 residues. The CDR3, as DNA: TGCAGTGCTAGAGATCCGGGACTCCAACCTTCTATAGCAGTCAAAAACATTCAGTACTTC. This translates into CSARDPGLQPSIAVKNIQYF.

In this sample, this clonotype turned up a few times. CDR3 region: CASSLTPERVLGYTF. In nucleotides, the CDR3 is TGCGCCAGCAGCTTGACCCCAGAGCGGGTTCTTGGCTACACCTTC. V gene TRBV5-1 combines with J gene TRBJ1-2; unclear D gene. Trimming cost V 1 base and J 7 bases, with 17 bases left between them. The germline gives CDR1 SGHRS, CDR2 YFSETQ. This CDR3 has 15 amino acids. Full variable domain (outside the CDR3, taken from reference TRBV5-1 and TRBJ1-2): KAGVTQTPRYLIKTRGQQVTLSCSPISGHRSVSWYQQTPGQGLQFLFEYFSETQRNKGNFPGRFSGRQFSNSRSEMNVSTLELGDSALYLCASSLTPERVLGYTFGSGTRLTVV.

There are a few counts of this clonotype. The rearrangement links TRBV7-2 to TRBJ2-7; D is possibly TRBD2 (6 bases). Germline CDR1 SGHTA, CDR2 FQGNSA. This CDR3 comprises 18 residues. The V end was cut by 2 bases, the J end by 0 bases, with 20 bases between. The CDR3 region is CASSLSGFGGRSSYEQYF. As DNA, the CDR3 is TGTGCCAGCAGCTTAAGCGGGTTCGGTGGGCGGAGCTCCTACGAGCAGTACTTC.

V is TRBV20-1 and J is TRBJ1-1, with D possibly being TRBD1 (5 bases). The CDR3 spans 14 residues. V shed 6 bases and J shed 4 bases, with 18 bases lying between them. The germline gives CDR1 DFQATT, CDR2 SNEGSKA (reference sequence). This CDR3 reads CSAIPGGALTEAFF. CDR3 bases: TGCAGTGCAATCCCCGGAGGGGCCCTCACTGAAGCTTTCTTT.

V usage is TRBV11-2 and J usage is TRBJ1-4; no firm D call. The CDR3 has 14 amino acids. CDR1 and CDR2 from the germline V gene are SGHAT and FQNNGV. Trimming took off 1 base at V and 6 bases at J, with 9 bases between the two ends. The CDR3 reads CASSLVPDYEKLFF. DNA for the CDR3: TGTGCCAGCAGCTTAGTTCCAGATTATGAAAAACTGTTTTTT. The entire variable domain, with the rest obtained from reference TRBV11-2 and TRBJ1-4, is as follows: EAGVAQSPRYKIIEKRQSVAFWCNPISGHATLYWYQQILGQGPKLLIQFQNNGVVDDSQLPKDRFSAERLKGVDSTLKIQPAKLEDSAVYLCASSLVPDYEKLFFGSGTQLSVL.

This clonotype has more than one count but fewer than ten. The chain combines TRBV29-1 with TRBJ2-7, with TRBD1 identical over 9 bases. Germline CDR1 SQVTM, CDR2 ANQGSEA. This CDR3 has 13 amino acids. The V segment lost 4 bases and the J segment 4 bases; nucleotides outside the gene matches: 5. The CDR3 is CSVAPGQGYEQYF. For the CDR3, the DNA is TGCAGCGTTGCACCGGGACAGGGATACGAGCAGTACTTC.

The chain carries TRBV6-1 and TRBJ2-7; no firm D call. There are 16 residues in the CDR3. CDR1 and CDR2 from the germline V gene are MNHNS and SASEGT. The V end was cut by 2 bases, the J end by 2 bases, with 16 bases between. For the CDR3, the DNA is TGTGCCAGCAGTGAACCCGGACGCGGCAGCGCCTACGAGCAGTACTTC. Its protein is CASSEPGRGSAYEQYF.

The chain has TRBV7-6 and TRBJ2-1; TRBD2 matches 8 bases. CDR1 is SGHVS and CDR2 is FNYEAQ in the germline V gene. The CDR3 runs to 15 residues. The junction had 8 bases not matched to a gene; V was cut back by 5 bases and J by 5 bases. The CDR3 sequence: CASSRPGTSNNEQFF. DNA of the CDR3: TGTGCCAGCAGCCGACCAGGGACTAGTAACAATGAGCAGTTCTTC.

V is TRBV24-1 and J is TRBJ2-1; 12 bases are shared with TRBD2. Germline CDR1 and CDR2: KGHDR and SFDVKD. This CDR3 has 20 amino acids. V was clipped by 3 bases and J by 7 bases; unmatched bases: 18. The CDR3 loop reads CATSDRKPSPSTSGGNEQFF. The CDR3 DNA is TGTGCCACCAGTGATCGGAAGCCGAGTCCGAGCACTAGCGGGGGGAATGAGCAGTTCTTC.

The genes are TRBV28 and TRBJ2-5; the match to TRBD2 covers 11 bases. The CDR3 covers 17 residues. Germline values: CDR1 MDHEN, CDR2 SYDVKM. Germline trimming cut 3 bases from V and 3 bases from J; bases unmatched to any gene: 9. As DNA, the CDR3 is TGTGCCAGCAGTTTCTCGCCTGCGACTAGCGGGGAAGAGACCCAGTACTTC. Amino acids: CASSFSPATSGEETQYF. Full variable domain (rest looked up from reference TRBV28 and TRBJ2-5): DVKVTQSSRYLVKRTGEKVFLECVQDMDHENMFWYRQDPGLGLRLIYFSYDVKMKEKGDIPEGYSVSREKKERFSLILESASTNQTSMYLCASSFSPATSGEETQYFGPGTRLLVL.

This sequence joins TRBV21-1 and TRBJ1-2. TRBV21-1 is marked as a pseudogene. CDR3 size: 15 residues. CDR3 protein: CASSKGVGIGFGYTF. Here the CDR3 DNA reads TGTGCCAGCAGCAAAGGGGTGGGGATCGGCTTTGGCTACACCTTC.